A single sample is the source of the 26 T cell receptor beta chains below, sequenced in a study of spatial heterogeneity in lung cancer. TCRdb ran MiXCR on the 5' RACE reads and lists one entry per CDR3 protein. This table holds roughly 39,000 distinct CDR3 sequences, approximately 6.9% found once. Time point denoted: sample taken at primary tumor resection. Without sorting, whole RNA was sequenced from tumor, nontumor lung or frozen PBMC. Sequencing used PBMCs, obtained at surgery. All receptors come from a female donor with early-stage non-small cell lung cancer.

A note on this clonotype: A read error is possible here, since a much larger clone lies one base away. The rearrangement uses TRBV3-1 and TRBJ2-6, with a weak D call TRBD1 (5 bases). The germline V gene encodes CDR1 LGHDT and CDR2 YNNKEL (reference sequence). The CDR3 runs 16 residues. The CDR3 reads CASSQTGWYGANVLPF. The CDR3 nucleotides read TGTGCCAGCAGCCAAACAGGCTGGTATGGGGCCAACGTCCTGCCTTTC.

This clonotype has a count of ten or more. The chain has TRBV6-4 and TRBJ2-3; D is unclear. V dropped 5 bases and J dropped 4 bases, with 13 bases sitting between them. The CDR3 length is 14 residues. Germline values: CDR1 MRHNA, CDR2 SNTAGT. The CDR3 DNA is TGTGCCAGCAGTCCCACCGGCACATCAGATACGCAGTATTTT. Encoded protein: CASSPTGTSDTQYF.

At least ten counts were recorded for this clonotype. The chain uses TRBV7-2 and TRBJ1-6; D not resolved. The germline V and J ends were trimmed by 2 bases and 7 bases, with 12 bases remaining between them. Germline CDR1 and CDR2: SGHTA and FQGNSA. This CDR3 is built from 15 residues. The DNA of the CDR3 is TGTGCCAGCAGCTTATTAGGTGTGAGGAATTCACCCCTCCACTTT. This gives the protein CASSLLGVRNSPLHF. Variable domain in full (rest from reference TRBV7-2 and TRBJ1-6): GAGVSQSPSNKVTEKGKDVELRCDPISGHTALYWYRQSLGQGLEFLIYFQGNSAPDKSGLPSDRFSAERTGGSVSTLTIQRTQQEDSAVYLCASSLLGVRNSPLHFGNGTRLTVT.

Only a few counts were recorded for this clonotype. J is TRBJ2-5 and V is TRBV12-3 or TRBV12-4; D is unclear. V lost 2 bases, J lost 0 bases, and 7 bases lay in between. The CDR3 sequence is 14 residues long. The CDR3 sequence: CASSLPENQETQYF. CDR3 coding DNA: TGTGCCAGCAGTTTACCGGAGAACCAAGAGACCCAGTACTTC.

This clonotype was seen repeatedly, ten times or more. The chain combines TRBV5-1 with TRBJ2-5; 7 bases are shared with TRBD1. Germline CDR1 SGHRS, CDR2 YFSETQ. V dropped 3 bases and J dropped 1; count of bases not matched to a gene: 3. There are 14 residues in the CDR3. This CDR3 reads CASSSGQSQETQYF. The CDR3 coding sequence is TGCGCCAGCAGCTCGGGACAGTCCCAAGAGACCCAGTACTTC.

This clonotype has ten or more counts. V gene TRBV21-1 combines with J gene TRBJ2-3; TRBD2 is the table's D call and was not checked against the DNA. TRBV21-1 is flagged as a pseudogene. The CDR3 sequence is 16 residues long. CDR3 sequence reads: CASPTQRVTSTDTQYF. The CDR3 bases are TGTGCCAGCCCGACTCAGAGGGTCACTAGCACAGATACGCAGTATTTT.

This clonotype was recorded a few times. CDR3: CASSPRQFNEQFF. Written as DNA, the CDR3 is TGTGCCAGCAGTCCCCGACAGTTCAATGAGCAGTTCTTC. The gene calls are TRBV12-3 or TRBV12-4 and TRBJ2-1; D may be TRBD1 (5 bases). The ends were cut back, 5 bases at V and 6 bases at J, with 11 bases in the middle. This CDR3 has 13 amino acids.

Ten or more counts support this clonotype. V usage is TRBV11-2 and J usage is TRBJ2-5, with D tentatively TRBD1 or TRBD2 (6 bases each). The CDR3 runs 13 residues. Trimming removed 8 bases at V and 5 bases at J, with 15 bases between. Looked up from germline, CDR1 is SGHAT and CDR2 is FQNNGV. The CDR3 DNA follows: TGTGCCAGCCTCTTCGGGGGCGAGGAGACCCAGTACTTC. Protein product: CASLFGGEETQYF.

This clonotype is a singleton in its sample. The J gene is TRBJ2-3, the V gene TRBV18; 12 nucleotides match TRBD2. This CDR3 spans 16 amino acids. V lost 2 bases to trimming and J lost 6 bases; unmatched junction nucleotides: 6. The germline gives CDR1 KGHSH, CDR2 LQKENI. CDR3 region: CASSPRTSGVSDTQYF. Here the CDR3 DNA reads TGTGCCAGCTCACCAAGGACTAGCGGGGTTTCTGATACGCAGTATTTT.

This clonotype was found many times. The V gene is TRBV28, the J gene TRBJ2-2; D uncertain. Germline values: CDR1 MDHEN, CDR2 SYDVKM. The CDR3 runs 15 residues. Deletions cut 5 bases from V and 0 bases from J, with 10 bases between. Here the CDR3 DNA reads TGTGCCAGCAGTCCCCCCCTACCGAACACCGGGGAGCTGTTTTTT. Protein: CASSPPLPNTGELFF.

This clonotype was observed many times. V is TRBV20-1 and J is TRBJ2-3; unclear D gene. CDR1 and CDR2 from the germline V gene are DFQATT and SNEGSKA (reference sequence). V was clipped by 0 bases and J by 5 bases, with 3 bases between them. This CDR3 is built from 11 residues. The CDR3 sequence: CSARDKDTQYF. The CDR3 nucleotides read TGCAGTGCTAGAGATAAAGATACGCAGTATTTT.

This clonotype appeared a few times. The chain employs TRBV6-5 and TRBJ1-1; the match to TRBD1 covers 10 bases. After removal of 10 bases from V and 4 bases from J, the junction contained 12 bases not matched to a gene. This CDR3 spans 15 amino acids. Germline V lookup: CDR1 MNHEY, CDR2 SVGAGI. The CDR3: CATYQTGGWVTEAFF. The CDR3 DNA follows: TGTGCCACCTACCAGACAGGGGGCTGGGTCACTGAAGCTTTCTTT.

This clonotype has ten or more counts. This sequence joins TRBV4-1 and TRBJ1-2, with 8 positions matching TRBD1. The V and J ends lost 3 bases and 8 bases, in that order; junction bases with no gene match: 8. The CDR3 has 14 amino acids. From germline, CDR1 is MGHRA and CDR2 YSYEKL. The DNA of the CDR3 is TGCGCCAGCAGCCAGGAGGACAGGGTCCTGGGCTACACCTTC. Its protein is CASSQEDRVLGYTF.

This clonotype was detected many times. This sequence joins TRBV10-2 and TRBJ2-1; D might be TRBD2 (7 bases). The CDR3 covers 15 residues. The germline V gene encodes CDR1 WSHSY and CDR2 SAAADI. V shed 3 bases and J shed 10 bases, with 19 bases lying between them. Here the CDR3 reads CASSDGGARDEEQFF. In nucleotides, the CDR3 is TGCGCCAGCAGTGATGGGGGGGCCCGGGATGAGGAGCAGTTCTTC.

The J gene is TRBJ2-7, the V gene TRBV28; possible D gene TRBD2, 7 bases. This CDR3 contains 15 residues. V dropped 6 bases and J dropped 3 bases, with 18 bases sitting between them. CDR1 and CDR2 (germline): MDHEN, SYDVKM. CDR3 amino acids: CASSSEGGAFYEQYF. The CDR3 DNA sequence: TGTGCCAGCAGCTCAGAGGGGGGGGCTTTCTACGAGCAGTACTTC.

This chain connects TRBV4-3 to TRBJ2-1; no firm D call. This CDR3 contains 14 residues. Germline CDR1 and CDR2: LGHNA and YSLEER. Trimming took off 1 base at V and 1 base at J, with 5 bases between the two ends. In DNA, the CDR3 is TGCGCCAGCAGCCAAGGCAGGTCCTACAATGAGCAGTTCTTC. Encoded protein: CASSQGRSYNEQFF.

This clonotype was detected ten times or more. This chain links TRBV5-1 with TRBJ1-4; 10 bases match TRBD1. Germline CDR1 reads SGHRS; CDR2 reads YFSETQ. The CDR3 consists of 17 residues. Unmatched junction bases numbered 13, after V lost 3 bases and J lost 8 bases. CDR3 region: CASSSLSGGTGDEKLFF. CDR3 DNA: TGCGCCAGCAGCTCTTTATCTGGTGGGACAGGGGACGAAAAACTGTTTTTT.

This clonotype has ten or more counts. This rearrangement joins TRBV12-3 or TRBV12-4 to TRBJ1-1; no clear D. V was cut by 6 bases and J by 1 base, with 9 bases left in between. The CDR3 sequence is 13 residues long. The CDR3: CASSPTTNTEAFF. In DNA, the CDR3 is TGTGCCAGCAGCCCTACAACGAACACTGAAGCTTTCTTT.

This clonotype has ten or more counts. The DNA of the CDR3 is TGTGCCATCAGTGAGACTAGCGGGGGTGAGACCCAGTACTTC. Protein product: CAISETSGGETQYF. V usage is TRBV10-3 and J usage is TRBJ2-5, with 11 bases that match TRBD2. The junction had 1 base not matched to a gene; V was cut back by 2 bases and J by 5 bases. The CDR3 consists of 14 residues. CDR1 ENHRY and CDR2 SYGVKD come from the germline V gene.

The chain has TRBV29-1 and TRBJ2-1; D might be TRBD1 (6 bases). V gave up 0 bases and J gave up 0 bases, with 12 bases separating them. This CDR3 region has 16 residues. Looked up from germline, CDR1 is SQVTM and CDR2 is ANQGSEA. The CDR3 region is CSVEDAGATSYNEQFF. CDR3 nucleotide sequence: TGCAGCGTTGAAGATGCAGGGGCCACCTCCTACAATGAGCAGTTCTTC.

This clonotype was seen many times. The chain is built from TRBV19 and TRBJ2-1; the match to TRBD1 covers 10 bases. This CDR3 is 16 amino acids long. Germline-derived CDR1 and CDR2 are LNHDA and SQIVND (reference sequence). V shed 7 bases and J 5 bases; nucleotides not matched to a gene: 11. CDR3 DNA sequence: TGTGCCAGTACGTACAACGACAGGGGGCCCGACAATGAGCAGTTCTTC. Its translation is CASTYNDRGPDNEQFF. Complete variable domain (other parts from reference TRBV19 and TRBJ2-1): DGGITQSPKYLFRKEGQNVTLSCEQNLNHDAMYWYRQDPGQGLRLIYYSQIVNDFQKGDIAEGYSVSREKKESFPLTVTSAQKNPTAFYLCASTYNDRGPDNEQFFGPGTRLTVL.

Only a few counts were recorded for this clonotype. The chain is built from TRBV19 and TRBJ1-1; 10 positions agree with TRBD1. The V segment lost 5 bases and the J segment 1 base; nucleotides outside the gene matches: 10. Looked up from germline, CDR1 is LNHDA and CDR2 is SQIVND (reference sequence). CDR3 length: 17 amino acids. The CDR3 reads CASSEGTGVSRNTEAFF. CDR3 nucleotides: TGTGCCAGTAGTGAGGGGACAGGGGTCTCCCGGAACACTGAAGCTTTCTTT.

V is TRBV11-2 and J is TRBJ1-4, with a possible D match to TRBD1 (6 bases). Trimming took off 4 bases at V and 9 bases at J, with 18 bases between the two ends. This CDR3 is built from 15 residues. The V gene's germline CDR1 is SGHAT and CDR2 FQNNGV. CDR3: CASSSLTGRWQKLFF. In DNA form, the CDR3 reads TGTGCCAGCAGCTCCCTAACAGGGAGGTGGCAAAAACTGTTTTTT. Using reference TRBV11-2 and TRBJ1-4 for the parts outside the CDR3, the full variable domain is EAGVAQSPRYKIIEKRQSVAFWCNPISGHATLYWYQQILGQGPKLLIQFQNNGVVDDSQLPKDRFSAERLKGVDSTLKIQPAKLEDSAVYLCASSSLTGRWQKLFFGSGTQLSVL.

This clonotype was observed many times. V and J are TRBV5-1 and TRBJ1-1, with no clear D. The CDR3 is 12 residues long. Trimming pared 1 base from V and 8 bases from J, leaving 9 bases between. Germline V CDR1 and CDR2: SGHRS, YFSETQ. This CDR3 is CASSLNTEEAFF. The CDR3 DNA reads as TGCGCCAGCAGCTTGAACACGGAAGAAGCTTTCTTT.

The chain joins TRBV11-3 to TRBJ2-2; the D is unclear. The CDR3 length is 13 residues. The V end lost 5 bases, the J end lost 3 bases, and 7 bases lay between the germline ends. Germline V gene sequence: CDR1 SGHNT, CDR2 YENEEA. In DNA, the CDR3 is TGTGCCAGCAGCGGGCCCTACACCGGGGAGCTGTTTTTT. It encodes CASSGPYTGELFF.

The chain uses TRBV7-9 and TRBJ2-7; D call uncertain. The germline CDR1 and CDR2 sequences are SEHNR and FQNEAQ (reference sequence). CDR3 size: 12 residues. Trimming took 5 bases from V and 2 from J, leaving 7 bases between them. The CDR3 sequence is CASSKDTYEQYF. As DNA, the CDR3 is TGTGCCAGCAGCAAGGATACCTACGAGCAGTACTTC.